This T cell receptor beta chain was sequenced for a study of OX40 agonist ivuxolimab in advanced cancers. V gave up 1 base and J gave up 3 bases, with 7 bases separating them. The CDR3 covers 13 residues. Germline V gene sequence: CDR1 SEHNR, CDR2 FQNEAQ (reference sequence). Clones were sequenced by immunoSEQ multiplex PCR, and TCRdb holds only the in-frame ones, with some missing. The sample records roughly 60,000 clones, around four fifths being singletons. The material sequenced was CD4+ or CD8+ T cells sorted from blood, taken in a trial of the OX40 agonist ivuxolimab. This sequence joins TRBV7-9 and TRBJ2-7; D gene uncertain. The origin of this receptor is an adult with an advanced solid tumor such as melanoma, head and neck, liver or kidney cancer. CDR3 DNA: TGTGCCAGCAGCTTAGATGGGAACTACGAGCAGTACTTC. This codes for CASSLDGNYEQYF.